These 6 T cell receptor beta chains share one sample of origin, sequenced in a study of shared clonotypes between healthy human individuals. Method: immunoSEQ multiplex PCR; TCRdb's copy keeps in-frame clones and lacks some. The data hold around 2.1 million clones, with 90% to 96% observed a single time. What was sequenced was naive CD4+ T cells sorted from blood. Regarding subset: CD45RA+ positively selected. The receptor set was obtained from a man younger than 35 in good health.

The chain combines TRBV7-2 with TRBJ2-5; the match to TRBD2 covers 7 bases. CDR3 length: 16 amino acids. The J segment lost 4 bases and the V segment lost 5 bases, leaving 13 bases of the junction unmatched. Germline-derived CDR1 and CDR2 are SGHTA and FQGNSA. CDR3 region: CASSPSGGSNGETQYF. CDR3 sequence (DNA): TGTGCCAGCAGCCCAAGCGGCGGGAGCAATGGAGAGACCCAGTACTTC.

The CDR3, as DNA: TGTGCCTGGAGTGTAGGTTTTACAGATACGCAGTATTTT. It is translated as CAWSVGFTDTQYF. This chain connects TRBV30 to TRBJ2-3, with D hard to call. V lost 0 bases, J lost 3 bases, and 7 bases lay in between. The CDR3 covers 13 residues. Germline CDR1 reads GTSNPN; CDR2 reads SVGIG (reference sequence).

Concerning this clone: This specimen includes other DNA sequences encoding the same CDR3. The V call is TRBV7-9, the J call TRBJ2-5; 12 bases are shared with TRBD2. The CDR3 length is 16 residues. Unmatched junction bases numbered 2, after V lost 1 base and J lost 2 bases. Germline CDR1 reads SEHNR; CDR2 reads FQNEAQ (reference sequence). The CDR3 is CASSLGGLAGQETQYF. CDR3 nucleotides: TGTGCCAGCAGCTTAGGAGGACTAGCGGGACAAGAGACCCAGTACTTC.

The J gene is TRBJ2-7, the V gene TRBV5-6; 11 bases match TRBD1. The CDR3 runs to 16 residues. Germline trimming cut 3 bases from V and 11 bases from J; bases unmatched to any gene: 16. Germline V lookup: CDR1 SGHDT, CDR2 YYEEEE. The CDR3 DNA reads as TGTGCCAGCAGCTCACTCAAAAATAAAGGACAGGGGGCTGAGTACTTC. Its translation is CASSSLKNKGQGAEYF.

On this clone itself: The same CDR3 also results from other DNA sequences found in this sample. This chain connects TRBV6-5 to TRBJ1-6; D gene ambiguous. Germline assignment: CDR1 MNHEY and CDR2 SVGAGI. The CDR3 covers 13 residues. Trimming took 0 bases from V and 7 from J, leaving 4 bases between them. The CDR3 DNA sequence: TGTGCCAGCAGTTACTCGAGCAATTCACCCCTCCACTTT. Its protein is CASSYSSNSPLHF.

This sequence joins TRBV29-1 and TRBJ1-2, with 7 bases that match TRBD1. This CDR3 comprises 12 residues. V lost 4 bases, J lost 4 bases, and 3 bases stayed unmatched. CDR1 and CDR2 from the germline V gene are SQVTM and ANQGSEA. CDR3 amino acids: CSVGQGVYGYTF. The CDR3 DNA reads TGCAGCGTTGGACAGGGTGTCTATGGCTACACCTTC.